The 21 T cell receptor beta chains listed next were all sequenced from one sample in a study of blood T cell repertoires in COVID-19. The data were produced by immunoSEQ multiplex PCR, yet TCRdb's version contains in-frame clones alone and is incomplete. The table includes about 240,000 clones, approximately 90% detected once. Input material: PBMCs or T cells enriched from blood (not recorded which). These receptors all come from a woman aged 30 to 39 who had recovered from COVID-19.

This chain uses TRBV15 with TRBJ1-2, with D hard to call. Germline assignment: CDR1 LNHNV and CDR2 YYDKDF (reference sequence). This CDR3 comprises 13 residues. Trimming stripped 6 bases from V and 4 bases from J, with 12 bases between. The CDR3 protein is CATRVSGPYGYTF. CDR3 sequence (DNA): TGTGCCACCAGAGTGAGCGGACCCTATGGCTACACCTTC.

The chain links TRBV6-5 to TRBJ1-1, with D possibly being TRBD1 (5 bases). Germline V lookup: CDR1 MNHEY, CDR2 SVGAGI. With 6 bases removed from V and 0 bases from J, the gap between germline ends came to 8 bases. The CDR3 is 13 amino acids. Written as DNA, the CDR3 is TGTGCCAGCAGCCAACAGGTGAACACTGAAGCTTTCTTT. As protein: CASSQQVNTEAFF.

CDR3 amino acids: CSASMVAGVETQYF. CDR3 DNA sequence: TGCAGTGCTAGTATGGTAGCGGGAGTAGAGACCCAGTACTTC. This chain joins TRBV20-1 and TRBJ2-5; 9 bases line up with TRBD2. The length of the CDR3 is 14 residues. CDR1 is DFQATT, CDR2 SNEGSKA, per germline (reference sequence). The trim removed 3 bases at V and 4 bases at J, leaving 6 bases unmatched.

In this sample, this clone turned up once. CDR3 residues: CASTVAGGVEQYF. The CDR3 DNA sequence: TGTGCCAGCACCGTTGCGGGGGGGGTCGAGCAGTACTTC. This chain joins TRBV11-1 and TRBJ2-7, with 9 positions matching TRBD2. Per germline, CDR1 SGHAT and CDR2 FQDESV (reference sequence). J was trimmed by 6 bases and V by 7 bases; bases with no gene match: 7. This CDR3 is built from 13 residues.

The genes are TRBV2 and TRBJ1-1, with 7 bases that match TRBD1. Germline V CDR1 and CDR2: SNHLY, FYNNEI. The trim removed 6 bases at V and 5 bases at J, leaving 6 bases unmatched. The CDR3 runs 13 residues. CDR3 DNA sequence: TGTGCCAGCAGCTACAGGGGCAGAACTGAAGCTTTCTTT. It specifies CASSYRGRTEAFF.

The chain recombines TRBV28 with TRBJ1-2; 9 positions agree with TRBD1. This CDR3 is 16 amino acids long. The V gene's germline CDR1 is MDHEN and CDR2 SYDVKM. J was trimmed by 4 bases and V by 3 bases; bases with no gene match: 9. The CDR3 reads CASSLSIGTGPYGYTF. The CDR3 DNA follows: TGTGCCAGCAGTTTGTCGATTGGGACAGGGCCCTATGGCTACACCTTC.

The V and J genes are TRBV5-1 and TRBJ2-4; 9 nucleotides agree with TRBD2. V dropped 6 bases and J dropped 0; count of bases not matched to a gene: 7. CDR3 length: 16 residues. In germline, CDR1 is SGHRS, CDR2 YFSETQ. The CDR3 nucleotides are TGCGCCAGCACGGCGGGAGGGGTACTAGCCAAAAACATTCAGTACTTC. Its protein is CASTAGGVLAKNIQYF.

This chain joins TRBV7-8 and TRBJ1-4, with 8 bases fitting TRBD1. The CDR3 is 16 residues long. Losses at the gene ends were 0 bases for V and 8 bases for J; bases not matched to a gene: 8. Germline CDR1 is SGHVS and CDR2 is FQNEAQ. CDR3 sequence (DNA): TGTGCCAGCAGCTTAGCGCGGGTCAGACAGGGGGAAAAACTGTTTTTT. Translated: CASSLARVRQGEKLFF.

There are a few counts of this clone. V and J are TRBV11-2 and TRBJ1-1; 7 bases line up with TRBD1. With V trimmed by 1 base and J by 6 bases, 8 bases remained unmatched. This CDR3 region has 15 residues. Germline lookup yields CDR1 SGHAT and CDR2 FQNNGV. The CDR3, as DNA: TGTGCCAGCAGCTTAGGAACCGGGACAGACCCTGAAGCTTTCTTT. It specifies CASSLGTGTDPEAFF.

The CDR3 region is CASSQGFLKYTGYEQYF. The CDR3 bases are TGCGCCAGCAGCCAAGGATTCCTTAAATACACGGGCTACGAGCAGTACTTC. The rearrangement uses TRBV4-1 and TRBJ2-7; D is unclear. The CDR3 covers 17 residues. V lost 1 base to trimming and J lost 3 bases, with 19 bases between them. Germline V lookup: CDR1 MGHRA, CDR2 YSYEKL.

J is TRBJ1-1 and V is TRBV7-9; D is unclear. Germline V gene sequence: CDR1 SEHNR, CDR2 FQNEAQ (reference sequence). This CDR3 region has 14 residues. The V end was cut by 1 base, the J end by 0 bases, with 6 bases between. CDR3 residues: CASSLGQMNTEAFF. The CDR3 nucleotides are TGTGCCAGCAGCTTAGGCCAGATGAACACTGAAGCTTTCTTT.

This rearrangement joins TRBV24-1 to TRBJ2-4, with D possibly TRBD2 on 7 matching bases. V lost 2 bases and J lost 5, with 18 bases in between. The CDR3 length is 17 residues. Germline loops: CDR1 KGHDR, CDR2 SFDVKD. CDR3 residues: CATSDWAGGQGENIQYF. The DNA of the CDR3 is TGTGCCACCAGTGATTGGGCCGGGGGGCAGGGCGAAAACATTCAGTACTTC.

This chain connects TRBV9 to TRBJ2-5; a possible D gene is TRBD1 (6 bases). From germline, CDR1 is SGDLS and CDR2 YYNGEE. The CDR3 has 18 residues. Trimming stripped 6 bases from V and 0 bases from J, with 24 bases between. CDR3 sequence reads: CASTPMDSPGGYQETQYF. The CDR3 DNA reads as TGTGCCAGCACCCCGATGGACAGCCCCGGCGGGTACCAAGAGACCCAGTACTTC.

The rearrangement joins TRBV27 to TRBJ2-1; 16 bases fit TRBD2. Germline CDR1 and CDR2: MNHEY and SMNVEV (reference sequence). The CDR3 has 16 residues. The trim removed 2 bases at V and 6 bases at J, leaving 1 base unmatched. The CDR3 nucleotides are TGTGCCAGCAGTTTAGGGACTAGCGGGAGGGTCAATGAGCAGTTCTTC. Protein sequence: CASSLGTSGRVNEQFF.

The chain recombines TRBV12-3 or TRBV12-4 with TRBJ2-1, with 7 bases matching TRBD2. V lost 4 bases and J lost 7; bases outside the gene matches: 1. This CDR3 has 12 amino acids. This chain's CDR3 is CASSWTRNEQFF. CDR3 nucleotide sequence: TGTGCCAGCAGTTGGACTAGAAATGAGCAGTTCTTC.

The genes are TRBV30 and TRBJ2-5, with D tentatively TRBD2 (5 bases). This CDR3 has 13 amino acids. V lost 3 bases, J lost 5 bases, and 13 bases lay in between. Germline CDR1 reads GTSNPN; CDR2 reads SVGIG (reference sequence). The CDR3 spells CAWRVGMIETQYF. In nucleotides, the CDR3 is TGTGCCTGGAGAGTCGGGATGATTGAGACCCAGTACTTC.

This clone has only one observation. The chain employs TRBV18 and TRBJ1-1; D is uncertain. The ends were cut back, 3 bases at V and 5 bases at J, with 10 bases in the middle. Germline CDR1 KGHSH, CDR2 LQKENI. This CDR3 contains 13 residues. CDR3 residues: CASSPMRETEAFF. The DNA for the CDR3 is TGTGCCAGCTCACCTATGAGGGAAACTGAAGCTTTCTTT.

The V call is TRBV9, the J call TRBJ1-3; the D gene is possibly TRBD1 (5 bases). Germline V gene data show CDR1 as SGDLS and CDR2 as YYNGEE. The CDR3 sequence is 16 residues long. The V end was cut by 0 bases, the J end by 0 bases, with 10 bases between. This chain's CDR3 is CASSVAQGRSGNTIYF. In DNA, the CDR3 is TGTGCCAGCAGCGTAGCTCAGGGCCGCTCTGGAAACACCATATATTTT.

The chain combines TRBV28 with TRBJ1-2; possibly TRBD1 for D (6 bases). Germline CDR1 reads MDHEN; CDR2 reads SYDVKM. This CDR3 is 14 amino acids long. V was pared by 8 bases and J by 4 bases, with 17 bases between. CDR3 sequence reads: CASGPGQSAYGYTF. The CDR3 DNA reads as TGTGCCAGCGGCCCCGGACAGTCTGCCTATGGCTACACCTTC.

This clone was picked up one time. The V gene is TRBV27, the J gene TRBJ2-1; 7 bases fit TRBD1. V was pared by 3 bases and J by 7 bases, with 3 bases of the junction left unmatched. In germline, CDR1 is MNHEY, CDR2 SMNVEV (reference sequence). The CDR3 has 13 amino acids. CDR3 region: CASSLSQGNEQFF. Here the CDR3 DNA reads TGTGCCAGCAGTTTGTCACAGGGGAATGAGCAGTTCTTC.

The chain joins TRBV28 to TRBJ2-7, with D tentatively TRBD2 (6 bases). This CDR3 contains 11 residues. Germline lookup yields CDR1 MDHEN and CDR2 SYDVKM. The CDR3 region is CATGGNYEQYF. DNA of the CDR3: TGTGCTACAGGCGGGAACTACGAGCAGTACTTC. The whole variable domain, remainder taken from reference TRBV28 and TRBJ2-7, is DVKVTQSSRYLVKRTGEKVFLECVQDMDHENMFWYRQDPGLGLRLIYFSYDVKMKEKGDIPEGYSVSREKKERFSLILESASTNQTSMYLCATGGNYEQYFGPGTRLTVT.